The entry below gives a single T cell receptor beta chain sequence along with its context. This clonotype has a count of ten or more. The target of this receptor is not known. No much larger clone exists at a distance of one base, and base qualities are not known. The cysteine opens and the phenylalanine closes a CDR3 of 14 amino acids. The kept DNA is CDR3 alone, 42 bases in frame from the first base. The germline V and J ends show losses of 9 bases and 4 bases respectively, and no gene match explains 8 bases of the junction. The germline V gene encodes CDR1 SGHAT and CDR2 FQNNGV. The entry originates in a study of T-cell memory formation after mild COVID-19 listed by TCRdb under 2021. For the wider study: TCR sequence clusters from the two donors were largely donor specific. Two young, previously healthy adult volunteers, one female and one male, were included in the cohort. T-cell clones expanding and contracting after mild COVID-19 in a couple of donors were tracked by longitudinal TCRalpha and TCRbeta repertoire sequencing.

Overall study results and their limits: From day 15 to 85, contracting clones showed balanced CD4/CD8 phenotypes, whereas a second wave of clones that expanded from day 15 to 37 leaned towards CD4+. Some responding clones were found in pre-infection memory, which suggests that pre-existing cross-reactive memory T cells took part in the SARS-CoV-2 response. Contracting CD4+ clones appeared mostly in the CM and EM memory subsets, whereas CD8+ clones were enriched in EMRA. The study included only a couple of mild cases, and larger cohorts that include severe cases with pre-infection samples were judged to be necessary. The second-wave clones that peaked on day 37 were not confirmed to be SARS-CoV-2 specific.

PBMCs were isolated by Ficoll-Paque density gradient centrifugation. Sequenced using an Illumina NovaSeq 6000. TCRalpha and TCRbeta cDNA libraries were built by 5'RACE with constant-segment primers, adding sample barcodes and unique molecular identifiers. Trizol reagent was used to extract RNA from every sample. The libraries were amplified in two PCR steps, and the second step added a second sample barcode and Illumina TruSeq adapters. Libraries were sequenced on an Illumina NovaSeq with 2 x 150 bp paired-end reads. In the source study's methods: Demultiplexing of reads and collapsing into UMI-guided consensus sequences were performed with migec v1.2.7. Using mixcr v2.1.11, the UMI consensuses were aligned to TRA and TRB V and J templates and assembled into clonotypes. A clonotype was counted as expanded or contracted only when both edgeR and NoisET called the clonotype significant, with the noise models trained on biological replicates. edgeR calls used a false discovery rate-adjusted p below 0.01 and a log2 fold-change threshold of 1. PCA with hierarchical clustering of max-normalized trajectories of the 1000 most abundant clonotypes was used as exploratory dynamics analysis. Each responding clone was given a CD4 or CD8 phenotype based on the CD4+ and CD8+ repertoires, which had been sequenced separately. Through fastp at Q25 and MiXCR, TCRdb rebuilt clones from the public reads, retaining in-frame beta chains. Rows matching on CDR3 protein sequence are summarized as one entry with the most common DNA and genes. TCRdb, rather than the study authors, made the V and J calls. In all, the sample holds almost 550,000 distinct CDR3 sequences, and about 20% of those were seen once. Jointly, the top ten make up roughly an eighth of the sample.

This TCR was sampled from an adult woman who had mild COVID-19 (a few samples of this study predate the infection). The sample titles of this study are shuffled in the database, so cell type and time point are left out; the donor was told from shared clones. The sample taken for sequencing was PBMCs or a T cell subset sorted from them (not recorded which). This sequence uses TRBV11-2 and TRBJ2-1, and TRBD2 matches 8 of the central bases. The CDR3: CASAGGASYNEQFF. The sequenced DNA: TGTGCCAGTGCCGGGGGGGCCTCTTACAATGAGCAGTTCTTC. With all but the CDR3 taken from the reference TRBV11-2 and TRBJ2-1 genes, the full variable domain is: EAGVAQSPRYKIIEKRQSVAFWCNPISGHATLYWYQQILGQGPKLLIQFQNNGVVDDSQLPKDRFSAERLKGVDSTLKIQPAKLEDSAVYLCASAGGASYNEQFFGPGTRLTVL.